This TCR beta chain was captured in a study of blood T cell repertoires in COVID-19. Trimming took off 2 bases at V and 4 bases at J, with 5 bases between the two ends. Germline V lookup: CDR1 KGHSH, CDR2 LQKENI. The CDR3 loop spans 12 amino acids. This table comes from immunoSEQ multiplex PCR, and its TCRdb copy is limited to in-frame clones, with some not included. The sample consists of roughly 210,000 clones, roughly 87% of them appearing once. The clonotype comes from a man aged 25 to 40 in a cohort exposed to, infected with or recovered from COVID-19 (not recorded which). This chain joins TRBV18 and TRBJ1-1; possibly TRBD1 for D (5 bases). The specimen sequenced was PBMCs or T cells enriched from blood (not recorded which). The CDR3 spells CASSPDSTEAFF. CDR3 DNA: TGTGCCAGCTCACCAGACAGCACTGAAGCTTTCTTT.